The 19 T cell receptor beta chains below were found in one sample sequenced in a study of control samples from healthy donors and cancer patients. Sequencing used immunoSEQ multiplex PCR; TCRdb keeps in-frame clones, though not all of them. The sample has about 84,000 clones, about 79% seen once. Sequencing was performed on PBMCs. These receptors all stem from a man aged 60 to 75 with head and neck cancer.

V is TRBV9 and J is TRBJ1-1; D is uncertain. V was shortened by 8 bases and J by 1 base, with 12 bases between the two germline ends. The CDR3 length is 13 residues. In germline, CDR1 is SGDLS, CDR2 YYNGEE. For the CDR3, the DNA is TGTGCCAGTGGAAGTTTAGAGAACACTGAAGCTTTCTTT. This sequence encodes CASGSLENTEAFF. The full variable domain, rest sourced from reference TRBV9 and TRBJ1-1, is DSGVTQTPKHLITATGQRVTLRCSPRSGDLSVYWYQQSLDQGLQFLIQYYNGEERAKGNILERFSAQQFPDLHSELNLSSLELGDSALYFCASGSLENTEAFFGQGTRLTVV.

Only one count was recorded for this clone. The chain is built from TRBV6-5 and TRBJ2-7; D might be TRBD1 or TRBD2, each matching 5 bases. CDR1 is MNHEY and CDR2 is SVGAGI in the germline V gene. The V end lost 2 bases, the J end lost 3 bases, and 11 bases lay between the germline ends. The CDR3 sequence is 14 residues long. The CDR3 DNA sequence: TGTGCCAGCAGTTACCTGGGGGTCGGCTACGAGCAGTACTTC. Its protein is CASSYLGVGYEQYF.

The chain combines TRBV5-1 with TRBJ2-1, with D maybe TRBD2 (6 bases). Germline lookup yields CDR1 SGHRS and CDR2 YFSETQ. This CDR3 comprises 14 residues. V lost 4 bases, J lost 0 bases, and 8 bases lay in between. The CDR3 here is CASSGGDSYNEQFF. The CDR3 bases are TGCGCCAGCAGCGGCGGGGACTCCTACAATGAGCAGTTCTTC.

The CDR3 sequence: CASSRQNNYGYTF. The CDR3 bases are TGTGCCAGCAGCCGACAGAATAACTATGGCTACACCTTC. The chain is built from TRBV12-3 or TRBV12-4 and TRBJ1-2; possible D gene TRBD1, 5 bases. The CDR3 is 13 amino acids. V was clipped by 6 bases and J by 1 base, with 9 bases between them.

In this sample, this clone turned up once. The chain uses TRBV19 and TRBJ2-7, with 7 bases fitting TRBD1. V was pared by 0 bases and J by 3 bases, with 2 bases of the junction left unmatched. The germline V gene has CDR1 LNHDA and CDR2 SQIVND (reference sequence). The CDR3 length is 14 residues. This CDR3 reads CASSIDSGGYEQYF. The CDR3 region has the DNA TGTGCCAGTAGTATAGATTCAGGGGGCTACGAGCAGTACTTC.

The table lists this clone with a count of one. This sequence joins TRBV27 and TRBJ2-5, with D possibly being TRBD2 (10 bases). V lost 2 bases to trimming and J lost 5 bases, with 21 bases between them. This CDR3 has 17 amino acids. Germline CDR1 MNHEY, CDR2 SMNVEV (reference sequence). Here the CDR3 reads CASSLRVAGGQGETQYF. For the CDR3, the DNA is TGTGCCAGCAGTTTACGGGTAGCGGGAGGACAGGGGGAGACCCAGTACTTC.

V usage is TRBV28 and J usage is TRBJ2-1; TRBD2 aligns across 8 bases. Looked up from germline, CDR1 is MDHEN and CDR2 is SYDVKM. This CDR3 contains 15 residues. Trimming removed 6 bases from V and 9 bases from J; junction bases left unmatched: 13. This chain's CDR3 is CASSTTSGVIGEQFF. The CDR3 DNA reads as TGTGCCAGCAGCACCACTAGCGGTGTAATTGGTGAGCAGTTCTTC.

The chain uses TRBV11-1 and TRBJ2-7; 13 positions match TRBD2. V gave up 5 bases and J gave up 7 bases; unmatched junction bases: 11. There are 16 residues in the CDR3. Germline lookup yields CDR1 SGHAT and CDR2 FQDESV (reference sequence). CDR3 nucleotides: TGTGCCAGCAGCCCATTCGACGGACTAGCGGGAGTTGAGCAGTACTTC. Translation gives CASSPFDGLAGVEQYF.

This clone has a handful of counts. The V gene is TRBV29-1, the J gene TRBJ2-3, with D possibly being TRBD1 or TRBD2 (6 bases each). The germline V and J ends were trimmed by 4 bases and 6 bases, with 14 bases remaining between them. Germline V gene sequence: CDR1 SQVTM, CDR2 ANQGSEA. The CDR3 is 13 amino acids. The CDR3: CSVGVQGGDTQYF. In DNA form, the CDR3 reads TGCAGCGTTGGCGTACAAGGGGGGGATACGCAGTATTTT.

This clone has a handful of counts. In nucleotides, the CDR3 is TGTGCCAGCACCCTAGGAGCGGGAGTGCGAAACATTCAGTACTTC. It yields the protein CASTLGAGVRNIQYF. The V call is TRBV6-5, the J call TRBJ2-4; 8 nucleotides line up with TRBD2. This CDR3 comprises 15 residues. The germline CDR1 and CDR2 sequences are MNHEY and SVGAGI. J was trimmed by 6 bases and V by 7 bases; bases with no gene match: 11.

Note on this clone: In the same sample, other DNA sequences code for this CDR3. V usage is TRBV5-1 and J usage is TRBJ2-2, with D perhaps TRBD2 (5 bases). Germline V gene lookup returns CDR1 SGHRS and CDR2 YFSETQ. The CDR3 consists of 13 residues. Trimming removed 10 bases at V and 4 bases at J, with 14 bases between. CDR3 loop: CASRARVTGELFF. For the CDR3, the DNA is TGCGCCTCTCGTGCGAGGGTCACCGGGGAGCTGTTTTTT. Drawing the rest from reference TRBV5-1 and TRBJ2-2, the complete variable domain is KAGVTQTPRYLIKTRGQQVTLSCSPISGHRSVSWYQQTPGQGLQFLFEYFSETQRNKGNFPGRFSGRQFSNSRSEMNVSTLELGDSALYLCASRARVTGELFFGEGSRLTVL.

This chain uses TRBV25-1 with TRBJ2-1; D unclear. V shed 2 bases and J shed 0 bases, with 5 bases lying between them. The CDR3 totals 14 residues. CDR1 and CDR2 from the germline V gene are MGHDK and SYGVNS. CDR3 region: CASSEQYSYNEQFF. The CDR3 DNA reads as TGTGCCAGCAGTGAACAGTACTCCTACAATGAGCAGTTCTTC.

The V gene is TRBV15, the J gene TRBJ2-5; D possibly corresponds to TRBD1 (6 bases). With 1 base removed from V and 4 bases from J, the gap between germline ends came to 10 bases. The CDR3 runs to 14 residues. Germline V gene data show CDR1 as LNHNV and CDR2 as YYDKDF (reference sequence). The DNA of the CDR3 is TGTGCCACCAGCAGAGCCACAGGGCGAGAGACCCAGTACTTC. It translates to CATSRATGRETQYF.

The gene calls are TRBV5-6 and TRBJ2-7; D remains unclear. The germline V and J ends were trimmed by 3 bases and 2 bases, with 9 bases remaining between them. This CDR3 is 13 amino acids long. Germline CDR1 and CDR2: SGHDT and YYEEEE. The chain's CDR3 is CASSYGRTYEQYF. The CDR3 DNA follows: TGTGCCAGCAGCTACGGCAGAACCTACGAGCAGTACTTC.

J is TRBJ1-3 and V is TRBV6-1; D not resolved. Germline values: CDR1 MNHNS, CDR2 SASEGT. CDR3 size: 17 residues. Trimming shortened V by 4 bases and J by 3 bases, and 19 bases separated the two germline ends. As DNA, the CDR3 is TGTGCCAGCAGTGTTCTGGTGGTAGGACCTGTTGGAAACACCATATATTTT. It yields the protein CASSVLVVGPVGNTIYF.

This clone was seen a few times. The gene calls are TRBV7-2 and TRBJ1-6; D is perhaps TRBD1 (6 bases). The germline V gene encodes CDR1 SGHTA and CDR2 FQGNSA. Between the trimmed V and J ends, which lost 5 bases and 6 bases, there was a span of 14 bases. The CDR3 totals 15 residues. In DNA, the CDR3 is TGTGCCAGCAGCATACAGGGACGGCGTAATTCACCCCTCCACTTT. Translation gives CASSIQGRRNSPLHF.

Remarks on this clone: The junction differs from germline at one of its ends, possibly a read error. The rearrangement links TRBV6-1 to TRBJ2-7, with 7 bases fitting TRBD2. The CDR3 consists of 15 residues. Germline V gives CDR1 MNHNS, CDR2 SASEGT. For the CDR3, the DNA is TGTGCCAGCAATGAATCTGCGGGAGTCAGCTACGAGCAGTACTTC. It specifies CASNESAGVSYEQYF.

The chain uses TRBV28 and TRBJ2-7; possible D gene TRBD1, 5 bases. Per germline, CDR1 MDHEN and CDR2 SYDVKM. The CDR3 loop spans 12 amino acids. Trimming stripped 6 bases from V and 4 bases from J, with 10 bases between. In DNA, the CDR3 is TGTGCCAGCAGCAGGGCTCGGTACGAGCAGTACTTC. This translates into CASSRARYEQYF.

The CDR3 sequence: CASSPRERGDNEQFF. The CDR3, as DNA: TGTGCCAGCAGCCCCCGGGAGCGGGGGGACAATGAGCAGTTCTTC. The V and J genes are TRBV3-1 (or the pseudogene TRBV3-2) and TRBJ2-1; 9 nucleotides line up with TRBD2. Germline CDR1 LGHDT, CDR2 YNNKEL (reference sequence). J was trimmed by 5 bases and V by 4 bases; bases with no gene match: 6. The CDR3 contains 15 residues.